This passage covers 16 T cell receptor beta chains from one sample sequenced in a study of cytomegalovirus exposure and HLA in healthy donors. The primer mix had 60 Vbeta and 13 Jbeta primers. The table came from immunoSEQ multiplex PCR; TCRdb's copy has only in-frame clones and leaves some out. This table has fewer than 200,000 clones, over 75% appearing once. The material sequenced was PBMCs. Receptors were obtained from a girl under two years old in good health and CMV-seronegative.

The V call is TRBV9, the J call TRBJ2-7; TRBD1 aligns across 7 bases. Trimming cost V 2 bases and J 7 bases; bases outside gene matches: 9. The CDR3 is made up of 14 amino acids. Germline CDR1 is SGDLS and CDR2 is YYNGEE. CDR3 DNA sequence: TGTGCCAGCAGCGTGGGCCAGGGGGTAGGGGAGCAGTACTTC. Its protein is CASSVGQGVGEQYF.

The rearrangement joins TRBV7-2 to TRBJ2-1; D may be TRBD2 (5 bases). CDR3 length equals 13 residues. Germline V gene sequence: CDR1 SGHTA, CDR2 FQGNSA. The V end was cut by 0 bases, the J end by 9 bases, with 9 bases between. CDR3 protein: CASSLAGDGEQFF. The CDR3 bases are TGTGCCAGCAGCTTAGCCGGGGATGGTGAGCAGTTCTTC.

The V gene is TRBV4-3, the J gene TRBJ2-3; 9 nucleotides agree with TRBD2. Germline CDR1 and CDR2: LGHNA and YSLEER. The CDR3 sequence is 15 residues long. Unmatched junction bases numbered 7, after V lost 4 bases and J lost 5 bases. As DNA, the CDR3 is TGCGCCAGCAGCCGTGGCGGGAGGGCCGTAGATACGCAGTATTTT. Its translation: CASSRGGRAVDTQYF.

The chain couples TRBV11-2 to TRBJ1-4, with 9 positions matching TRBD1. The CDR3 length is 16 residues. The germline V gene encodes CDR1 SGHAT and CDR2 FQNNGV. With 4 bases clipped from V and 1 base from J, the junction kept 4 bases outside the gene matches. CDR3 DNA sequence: TGTGCCAGCAGCTGGCGGACAGGGGTAACTAATGAAAAACTGTTTTTT. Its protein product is CASSWRTGVTNEKLFF.

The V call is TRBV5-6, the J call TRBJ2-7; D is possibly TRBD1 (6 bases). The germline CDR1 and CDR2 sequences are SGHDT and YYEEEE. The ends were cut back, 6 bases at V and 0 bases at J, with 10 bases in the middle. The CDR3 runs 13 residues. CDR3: CASKGDNSYEQYF. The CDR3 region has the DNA TGTGCCAGCAAGGGGGACAACTCCTACGAGCAGTACTTC.

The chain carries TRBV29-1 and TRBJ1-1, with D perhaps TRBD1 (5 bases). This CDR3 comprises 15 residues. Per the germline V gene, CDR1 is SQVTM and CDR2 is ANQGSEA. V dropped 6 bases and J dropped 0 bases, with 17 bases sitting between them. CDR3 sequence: CSVNRGKGLNTEAFF. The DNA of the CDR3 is TGCAGCGTGAACCGGGGGAAGGGGTTGAACACTGAAGCTTTCTTT.

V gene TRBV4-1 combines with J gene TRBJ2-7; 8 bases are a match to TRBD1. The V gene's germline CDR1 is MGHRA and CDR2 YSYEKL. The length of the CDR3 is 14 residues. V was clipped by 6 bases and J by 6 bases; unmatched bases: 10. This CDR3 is CASRMTGAYREQYF. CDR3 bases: TGCGCCAGCAGGATGACAGGGGCCTATCGCGAGCAGTACTTC.

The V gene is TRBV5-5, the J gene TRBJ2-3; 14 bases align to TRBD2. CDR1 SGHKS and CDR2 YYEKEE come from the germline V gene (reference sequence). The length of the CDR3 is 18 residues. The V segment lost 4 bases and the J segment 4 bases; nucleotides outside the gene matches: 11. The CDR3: CASSALQSGLAGADTQYF. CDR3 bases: TGTGCCAGCAGCGCCCTCCAATCGGGACTAGCGGGAGCAGATACGCAGTATTTT.

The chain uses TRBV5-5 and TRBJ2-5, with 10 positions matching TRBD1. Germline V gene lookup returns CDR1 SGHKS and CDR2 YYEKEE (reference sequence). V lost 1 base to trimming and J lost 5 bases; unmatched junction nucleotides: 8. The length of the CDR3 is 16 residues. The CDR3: CASSLWGTGDLETQYF. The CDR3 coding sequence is TGTGCCAGCAGCTTGTGGGGGACAGGGGACCTTGAGACCCAGTACTTC.

Here the CDR3 DNA reads TGTGCCAGCAGCTTAGAGGGTCTAGCGGGAGGGCCGGGTGAGACCCAGTACTTC. Encoded protein: CASSLEGLAGGPGETQYF. The chain uses TRBV7-7 and TRBJ2-5, with TRBD2 identical over 12 bases. Germline trimming cut 1 base from V and 5 bases from J; bases unmatched to any gene: 11. CDR1 is SSHAT and CDR2 is FNYEAQ in the germline V gene (reference sequence). The CDR3 is made up of 18 amino acids.

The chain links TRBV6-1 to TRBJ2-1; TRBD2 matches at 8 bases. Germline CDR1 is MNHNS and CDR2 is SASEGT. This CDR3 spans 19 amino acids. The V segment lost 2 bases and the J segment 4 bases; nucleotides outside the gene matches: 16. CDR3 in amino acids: CASSEQSASGLRKYNEQFF. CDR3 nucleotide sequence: TGTGCCAGCAGTGAACAATCGGCTAGCGGGCTCCGAAAATACAATGAGCAGTTCTTC.

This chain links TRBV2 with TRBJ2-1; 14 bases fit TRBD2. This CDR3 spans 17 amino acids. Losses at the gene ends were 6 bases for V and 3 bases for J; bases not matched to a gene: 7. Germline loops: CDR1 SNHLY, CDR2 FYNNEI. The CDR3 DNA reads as TGTGCCAGCAGCGGGACTAGCGGGAGTTTGATCTACAATGAGCAGTTCTTC. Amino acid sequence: CASSGTSGSLIYNEQFF.

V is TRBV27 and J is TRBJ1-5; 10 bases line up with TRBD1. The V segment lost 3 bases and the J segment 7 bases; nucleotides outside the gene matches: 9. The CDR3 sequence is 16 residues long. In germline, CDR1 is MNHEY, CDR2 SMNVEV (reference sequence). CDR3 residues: CASSFWGDRGLQPQHF. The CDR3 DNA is TGTGCCAGCAGTTTTTGGGGGGACAGGGGACTCCAGCCCCAGCATTTT.

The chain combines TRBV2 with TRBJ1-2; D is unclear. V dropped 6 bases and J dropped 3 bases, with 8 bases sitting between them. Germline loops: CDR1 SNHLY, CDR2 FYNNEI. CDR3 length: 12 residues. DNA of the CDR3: TGTGCCAGCAGGGTACATTACTATGGCTACACCTTC. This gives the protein CASRVHYYGYTF.

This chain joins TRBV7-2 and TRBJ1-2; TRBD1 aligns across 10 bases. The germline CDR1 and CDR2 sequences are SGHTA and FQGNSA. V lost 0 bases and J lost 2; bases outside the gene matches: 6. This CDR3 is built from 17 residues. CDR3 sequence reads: CASSLAQGTGVNYGYTF. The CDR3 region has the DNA TGTGCCAGCAGCTTAGCTCAGGGGACAGGGGTAAACTATGGCTACACCTTC.

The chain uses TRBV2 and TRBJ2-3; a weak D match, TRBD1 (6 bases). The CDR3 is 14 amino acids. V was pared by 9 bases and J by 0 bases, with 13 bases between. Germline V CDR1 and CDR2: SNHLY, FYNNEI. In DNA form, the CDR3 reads TGTGCCAGACAGGGCCAACCAAGCACAGATACGCAGTATTTT. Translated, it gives CARQGQPSTDTQYF.